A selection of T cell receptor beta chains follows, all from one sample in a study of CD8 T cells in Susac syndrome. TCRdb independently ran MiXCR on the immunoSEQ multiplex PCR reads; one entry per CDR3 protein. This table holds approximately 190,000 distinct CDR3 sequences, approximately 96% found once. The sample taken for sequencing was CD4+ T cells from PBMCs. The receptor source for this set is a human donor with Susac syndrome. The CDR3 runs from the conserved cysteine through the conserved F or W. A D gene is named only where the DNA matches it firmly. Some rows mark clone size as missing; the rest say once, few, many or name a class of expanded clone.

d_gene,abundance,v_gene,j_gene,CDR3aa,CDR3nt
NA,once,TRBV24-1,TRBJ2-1,CATSDPSYNEQFF,TGTGCCACCAGTGACCCCTCCTACAATGAGCAGTTCTTC
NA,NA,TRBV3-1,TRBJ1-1,CASSQGGWNTEAFF,TGTGCCAGCAGCCAAGGGGGGTGGAACACTGAAGCTTTCTTT
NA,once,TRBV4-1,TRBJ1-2,CASSQDWTAERVTRNYGYTF,TGCGCCAGCAGCCAAGACTGGACAGCCGAGAGGGTTACGCGCAACTATGGCTACACCTTC
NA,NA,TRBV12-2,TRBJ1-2,CASRSRGNYGYTF,TGTGCAAGTCGCTCCAGGGGGAACTATGGCTACACCTTC
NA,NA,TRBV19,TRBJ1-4,CASSIGPTNEKLFF,TGTGCCAGTAGTATTGGTCCGACGAATGAAAAACTGTTTTTT
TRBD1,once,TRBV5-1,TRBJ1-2,CASSLKQGDYGYTF,TGCGCCAGCAGCTTGAAGCAGGGGGACTATGGCTACACCTTC
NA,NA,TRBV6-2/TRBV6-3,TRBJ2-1,CASKVAGAPNEQFF,TGTGCCAGCAAGGTCGCGGGGGCCCCCAATGAGCAGTTCTTC
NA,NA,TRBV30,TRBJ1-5,CAWSLSGLGNQPQHF,TGTGCCTGGAGTCTCTCAGGGCTCGGCAATCAGCCCCAGCATTTT
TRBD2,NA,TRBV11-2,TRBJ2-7,CASGRTSGPGGAHEQYF,TGTGCCAGCGGTAGGACTAGCGGGCCGGGCGGGGCCCACGAGCAGTACTTC
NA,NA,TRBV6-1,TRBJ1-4,CASRGPDWGINEKLFF,TGTGCCAGCAGGGGACCGGATTGGGGGATTAATGAAAAACTGTTTTTT
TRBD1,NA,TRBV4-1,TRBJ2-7,CASSQAGQGMERYF,TGCGCCAGCAGCCAAGCCGGACAGGGTATGGAGCGGTACTTC
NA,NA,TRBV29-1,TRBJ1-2,CSVERRYGYTF,TGCAGCGTTGAGAGGCGCTATGGCTACACCTTC
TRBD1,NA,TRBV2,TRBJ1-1,CASRLQGSYTEAFF,TGTGCCAGCAGATTACAGGGGTCGTACACTGAAGCTTTCTTT
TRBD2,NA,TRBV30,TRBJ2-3,CACGVAGGSGTDTQYF,TGTGCCTGTGGGGTAGCGGGGGGGTCCGGCACAGATACGCAGTATTTT
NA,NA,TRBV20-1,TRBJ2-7,CSARIRGEQYF,TGCAGTGCTAGAATCAGGGGCGAGCAGTACTTC
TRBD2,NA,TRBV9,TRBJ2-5,CASSVAGGGASWETQYF,TGTGCCAGCAGCGTAGCTGGCGGGGGGGCCTCATGGGAGACCCAGTACTTC
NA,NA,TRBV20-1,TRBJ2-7,CSARDPQTSPYEQYF,TGCAGTGCTAGAGATCCCCAAACCTCTCCCTACGAGCAGTACTTC
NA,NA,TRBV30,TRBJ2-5,CAWSVAQLETQYF,TGTGCCTGGAGTGTAGCGCAGCTAGAGACCCAGTACTTC
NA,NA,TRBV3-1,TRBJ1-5,CASSHSGPGSNQPQHF,TGTGCCAGCAGCCATTCGGGACCGGGTAGCAATCAGCCCCAGCATTTT
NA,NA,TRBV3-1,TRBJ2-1,CASSHLNNEQFF,TGTGCCAGCAGCCACCTGAACAATGAGCAGTTCTTC
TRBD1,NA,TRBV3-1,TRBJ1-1,CASSPYGTVNTEAFF,TGTGCCAGCAGCCCATACGGGACAGTGAACACTGAAGCTTTCTTT
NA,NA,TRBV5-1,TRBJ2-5,CASSLATFQETQYF,TGCGCCAGCAGCTTGGCCACCTTCCAAGAGACCCAGTACTTC
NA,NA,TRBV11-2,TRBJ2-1,CASSLIHEQFF,TGTGCCAGCAGCTTGATTCACGAGCAGTTCTTC
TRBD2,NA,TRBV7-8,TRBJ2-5,CASSLAELAGETQYF,TGTGCCAGCAGCTTAGCTGAGCTAGCGGGGGAGACCCAGTACTTC
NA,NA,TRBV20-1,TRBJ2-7,CSARDYGRRAYEQYF,TGCAGTGCTAGAGATTACGGGCGCAGGGCCTACGAGCAGTACTTC
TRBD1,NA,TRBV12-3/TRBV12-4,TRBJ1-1,CASSLGRGGVGPFSGGNTEAFF,TGTGCCAGCAGTTTGGGAAGGGGAGGGGTAGGTCCTTTTTCAGGGGGGAACACTGAAGCTTTCTTT
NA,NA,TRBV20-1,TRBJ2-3,CSAPTQITDTQYF,TGCAGTGCGCCAACCCAGATCACAGATACGCAGTATTTT
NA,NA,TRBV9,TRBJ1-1,CASSVLALNTEAFF,TGTGCCAGCAGCGTACTGGCCCTGAACACTGAAGCTTTCTTT
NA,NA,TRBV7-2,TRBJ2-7,CASSPVNEQYF,TGTGCCAGCAGCCCGGTAAACGAGCAGTACTTC
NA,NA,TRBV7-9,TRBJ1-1,CASSLALGDTEAFF,TGTGCCAGCAGCTTAGCGTTGGGAGACACTGAAGCTTTCTTT
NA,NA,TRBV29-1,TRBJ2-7,CSVPSQAGTSYEQYF,TGCAGCGTCCCCTCACAGGCGGGGACGTCCTACGAGCAGTACTTC
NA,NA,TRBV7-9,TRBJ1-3,CASSLGSGNTIYF,TGTGCCAGCAGCTTAGGCTCTGGAAACACCATATATTTT
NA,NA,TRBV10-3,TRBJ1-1,CASGGLPNTEAFF,TGTGCCTCCGGAGGGCTCCCGAACACTGAAGCTTTCTTT
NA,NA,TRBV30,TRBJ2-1,CAWSVRIHEQFF,TGTGCCTGGAGTGTCCGGATCCATGAGCAGTTCTTC
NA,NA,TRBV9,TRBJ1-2,CASSVAQGYLYGYTF,TGTGCCAGCAGCGTAGCACAAGGGTATCTCTATGGCTACACCTTC
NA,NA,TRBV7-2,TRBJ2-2,CASSFSPNTGELFF,TGTGCCAGCAGCTTCTCGCCAAACACCGGGGAGCTGTTTTTT
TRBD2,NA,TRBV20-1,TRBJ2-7,CSATDTSGGPPYSYEQYF,TGCAGTGCCACCGACACTAGCGGGGGCCCTCCTTATTCCTACGAGCAGTACTTC
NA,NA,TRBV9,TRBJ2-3,CASSVGLPPTDTQYF,TGTGCCAGCAGCGTCGGCCTACCGCCCACAGATACGCAGTATTTT
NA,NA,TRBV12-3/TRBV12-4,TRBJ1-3,CASSNFARADSGNTIYF,TGTGCCAGCAGTAACTTTGCCAGGGCGGACTCTGGAAACACCATATATTTT
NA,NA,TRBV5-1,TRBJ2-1,CASSPNSDEQFF,TGCGCCAGCAGCCCGAATAGCGATGAGCAGTTCTTC
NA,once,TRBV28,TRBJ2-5,CASSFPSQETQYF,TGTGCCAGCAGTTTCCCCAGCCAAGAGACCCAGTACTTC
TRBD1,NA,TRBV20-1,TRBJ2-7,CSAATGNSYEQYF,TGCAGTGCGGCGACAGGGAATTCCTACGAGCAGTACTTC
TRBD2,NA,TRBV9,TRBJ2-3,CASSVETSWTDTQYF,TGTGCCAGCAGCGTAGAGACTAGCTGGACAGATACGCAGTATTTT
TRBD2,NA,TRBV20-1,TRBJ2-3,CSASQRGTTDTQYF,TGCAGTGCTAGCCAGCGGGGGACCACAGATACGCAGTATTTT
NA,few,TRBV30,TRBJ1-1,CAWSSMNTEAFF,TGTGCCTGGAGTTCCATGAACACTGAAGCTTTCTTT
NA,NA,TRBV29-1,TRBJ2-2,CSVGQADGELFF,TGCAGCGTTGGACAGGCCGACGGGGAGCTGTTTTTT
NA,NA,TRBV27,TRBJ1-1,CASASGLGVIFRSEAFF,TGTGCCAGCGCTTCCGGCCTAGGTGTAATTTTTCGATCTGAAGCTTTCTTT
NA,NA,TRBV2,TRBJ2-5,CASSELGSGVQETQYF,TGTGCCAGCAGTGAATTGGGTAGTGGGGTCCAAGAGACCCAGTACTTC
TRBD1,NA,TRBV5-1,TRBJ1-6,CASSLVSPATGRNSPLHF,TGCGCCAGCAGCTTGGTTTCCCCAGCGACAGGGCGGAATTCACCCCTCCACTTT
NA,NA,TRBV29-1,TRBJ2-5,CSVHRETQYF,TGCAGCGTTCACAGGGAGACCCAGTACTTC
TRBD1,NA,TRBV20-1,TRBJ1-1,CSAGDSLNTEAFF,TGCAGTGCGGGGGACAGTTTGAACACTGAAGCTTTCTTT
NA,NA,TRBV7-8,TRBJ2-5,CASSLRTRATQETQYF,TGTGCCAGCAGCTTACGGACCCGGGCAACGCAAGAGACCCAGTACTTC
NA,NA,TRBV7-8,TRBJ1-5,CASGTGGGFQPQHF,TGTGCCAGCGGGACGGGAGGAGGTTTTCAGCCCCAGCATTTT
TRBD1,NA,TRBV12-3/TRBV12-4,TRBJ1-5,CASSLGQGSQPQHF,TGTGCCAGCAGTTTAGGACAGGGAAGCCAGCCCCAGCATTTT
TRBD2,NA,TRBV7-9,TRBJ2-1,CASSLVSLAGGGEQFF,TGTGCCAGCAGCTTAGTATCCCTAGCGGGGGGCGGTGAGCAGTTCTTC